This passage covers 30 T cell receptor beta chains from one sample sequenced in a study of blood T cell repertoires in COVID-19. Measured with immunoSEQ multiplex PCR; TCRdb has only the in-frame clones, and not every one. The sample shows about 160,000 clones, roughly 82% of them seen only once. Sequenced sample: peripheral blood. All receptors come from a middle-aged woman with COVID-19, enrolled during active disease.

The V call is TRBV5-4, the J call TRBJ2-5; 7 positions match TRBD1. The CDR3 length is 13 residues. Looked up from germline, CDR1 is SGHNT and CDR2 is YYREEE (reference sequence). With 4 bases clipped from V and 5 bases from J, the junction kept 5 bases outside the gene matches. The CDR3 DNA is TGTGCCAGCAGCCAAGGACAGGCCGAGACCCAGTACTTC. Translation gives CASSQGQAETQYF. The variable domain in full, completed from reference TRBV5-4 and TRBJ2-5, reads ETGVTQSPTHLIKTRGQQVTLRCSSQSGHNTVSWYQQALGQGPQFIFQYYREEENGRGNFPPRFSGLQFPNYSSELNVNALELDDSALYLCASSQGQAETQYFGPGTRLLVL.

V gene TRBV3-1 (or the pseudogene TRBV3-2) combines with J gene TRBJ2-6; TRBD1 matches 10 bases. Unmatched junction bases numbered 4, after V lost 5 bases and J lost 0 bases. Germline CDR1 LGHDT, CDR2 YNNKEL (reference sequence). The CDR3 spans 17 residues. The CDR3 is CASSSGTGASGANVLTF. The CDR3 DNA reads TGTGCCAGCAGCTCCGGGACAGGGGCCTCTGGGGCCAACGTCCTGACTTTC.

The J gene is TRBJ1-1, the V gene TRBV19; D gene uncertain. CDR3 size: 12 residues. Germline-derived CDR1 and CDR2 are LNHDA and SQIVND (reference sequence). Trimming stripped 6 bases from V and 7 bases from J, with 12 bases between. The CDR3 DNA reads as TGTGCCAGTAGGCGGGTCGGGGTTGAAGCTTTCTTT. Its protein is CASRRVGVEAFF.

The V and J genes are TRBV5-8 and TRBJ1-5, with D hard to call. Germline CDR1 reads SGHTS; CDR2 reads YDEGEE. The CDR3 has 12 amino acids. V shed 4 bases and J shed 8 bases, with 10 bases lying between them. As DNA, the CDR3 is TGTGCCAGCAGCCGAGACGGGGAGCCCCAGCATTTT. Protein: CASSRDGEPQHF.

The chain joins TRBV11-2 to TRBJ2-7; TRBD2 aligns across 8 bases. Trimming removed 2 bases from V and 6 bases from J; junction bases left unmatched: 9. Germline V CDR1 and CDR2: SGHAT, FQNNGV. This CDR3 is built from 15 residues. The CDR3 region has the DNA TGTGCCAGCAGCTTACCCCATAGCGGGGACTCCGAGCAGTACTTC. This encodes CASSLPHSGDSEQYF.

The chain has TRBV11-2 and TRBJ1-5; D remains ambiguous. The germline gives CDR1 SGHAT, CDR2 FQNNGV. V was trimmed by 4 bases and J by 4 bases, leaving 14 bases between them. The CDR3 has 15 residues. CDR3 sequence: CASSSAAGFNQPQHF. CDR3 bases: TGTGCCAGCAGCTCCGCGGCGGGGTTTAATCAGCCCCAGCATTTT.

This chain uses TRBV7-8 with TRBJ2-5; TRBD2 aligns across 7 bases. Germline loops: CDR1 SGHVS, CDR2 FQNEAQ. V trimming: 0 bases; J trimming: 4 bases; junction bases outside the gene matches: 5. The length of the CDR3 is 15 residues. The chain's CDR3 is CASSLARTRTETQYF. The CDR3 nucleotides read TGTGCCAGCAGCTTAGCGCGGACTAGAACAGAGACCCAGTACTTC. Using reference TRBV7-8 and TRBJ2-5 for the parts outside the CDR3, the full variable domain is GAGVSQSPRYKVAKRGQDVALRCDPISGHVSLFWYQQALGQGPEFLTYFQNEAQLDKSGLPSDRFFAERPEGSVSTLKIQRTQQEDSAVYLCASSLARTRTETQYFGPGTRLLVL.

CDR3 loop: CASSPKAGATEAFF. The CDR3 DNA follows: TGTGCCAGCAGCCCTAAGGCTGGGGCCACTGAAGCTTTCTTT. This chain joins TRBV7-9 and TRBJ1-1; a weak D match, TRBD1 (5 bases). V gave up 5 bases and J gave up 4 bases, with 14 bases separating them. CDR3 length: 14 residues. Per the germline V gene, CDR1 is SEHNR and CDR2 is FQNEAQ (reference sequence).

The chain recombines TRBV7-2 with TRBJ2-1; the D gene is possibly TRBD1 (5 bases). Germline-derived CDR1 and CDR2 are SGHTA and FQGNSA. There are 16 residues in the CDR3. Trimming left V 1 base short and J 9 bases short, with 19 bases between. CDR3 DNA sequence: TGTGCCAGCAGCTTAGTGAGCCAGGGTATGAGGAGTGAGCAGTTCTTC. As protein: CASSLVSQGMRSEQFF.

This clone was picked up many times. The J gene is TRBJ2-7, the V gene TRBV4-2; D possibly corresponds to TRBD2 (5 bases). The CDR3 is 16 residues long. Trimming pared 0 bases from V and 1 base from J, leaving 13 bases between. Germline CDR1 and CDR2: LGHNA and YNFKEQ. CDR3 amino acids: CASSQEPGIGSYEQYF. DNA of the CDR3: TGTGCCAGCAGCCAAGAACCCGGGATAGGGTCCTACGAGCAGTACTTC.

The chain employs TRBV28 and TRBJ2-7; 10 nucleotides line up with TRBD1. Germline CDR1 MDHEN, CDR2 SYDVKM. J was trimmed by 5 bases and V by 5 bases; bases with no gene match: 9. This CDR3 spans 15 amino acids. The CDR3 sequence is CASSLPTTGGDEQYF. In DNA form, the CDR3 reads TGTGCCAGCAGTCTGCCGACGACAGGGGGCGACGAGCAGTACTTC.

For the CDR3, the DNA is TGTGCCAGCAGCTTAGGGGCGGACAGGGTAGGTCAGCCCCAGCATTTT. It specifies CASSLGADRVGQPQHF. The chain links TRBV11-2 to TRBJ1-5, with TRBD1 identical over 8 bases. This CDR3 spans 16 amino acids. The trim removed 1 base at V and 6 bases at J, leaving 8 bases unmatched. The germline V gene encodes CDR1 SGHAT and CDR2 FQNNGV.

The chain carries TRBV27 and TRBJ2-5; TRBD1 might be the D (6 bases). The CDR3 contains 15 residues. The V and J ends lost 1 base and 5 bases respectively, with 14 bases between them. Germline-derived CDR1 and CDR2 are MNHEY and SMNVEV (reference sequence). The chain's CDR3 is CASSLYPGVGETQYF. In nucleotides, the CDR3 is TGTGCCAGCAGTTTATACCCAGGGGTGGGGGAGACCCAGTACTTC.

This clone was observed a few times. The V gene is TRBV11-2, the J gene TRBJ2-3; possible D gene TRBD2, 6 bases. From germline, CDR1 is SGHAT and CDR2 FQNNGV. This CDR3 is 15 amino acids long. Trimming left V 1 base short and J 5 bases short, with 13 bases between. The CDR3 bases are TGTGCCAGCAGCTTAGCCCCGGGGGTTAGAGATACGCAGTATTTT. It is translated as CASSLAPGVRDTQYF.

The CDR3 DNA follows: TGTGCCAGCTCACCACGGGGGAGGACTGAAGCTTTCTTT. This sequence encodes CASSPRGRTEAFF. This chain uses TRBV18 with TRBJ1-1; a weak D match, TRBD1 (5 bases). V lost 1 base, J lost 5 bases, and 8 bases lay in between. Germline V gene data show CDR1 as KGHSH and CDR2 as LQKENI. There are 13 residues in the CDR3.

The chain employs TRBV9 and TRBJ2-1, with 12 bases fitting TRBD2. The junction had 7 bases not matched to a gene; V was cut back by 2 bases and J by 10 bases. Looked up from germline, CDR1 is SGDLS and CDR2 is YYNGEE. The CDR3 length is 15 residues. The CDR3 loop reads CASSVGLAGFEEQFF. The DNA of the CDR3 is TGTGCCAGCAGCGTTGGACTAGCGGGATTTGAGGAGCAGTTCTTC.

This chain links TRBV28 with TRBJ2-7, with D maybe TRBD1 (6 bases). The CDR3 runs 13 residues. The V gene's germline CDR1 is MDHEN and CDR2 SYDVKM. V was pared by 5 bases and J by 2 bases, with 10 bases between. DNA for the CDR3: TGTGCCAGCAGTCTGGACAGCCCCTACGAGCAGTACTTC. This sequence encodes CASSLDSPYEQYF.

The CDR3 is CASSFSPGTEAFF. As DNA, the CDR3 is TGTGCCAGCAGCTTCTCCCCCGGGACTGAAGCTTTCTTT. The V gene is TRBV7-3, the J gene TRBJ1-1, with D unresolved. This CDR3 is 13 amino acids long. V gave up 3 bases and J gave up 5 bases, with 10 bases separating them. Per the germline V gene, CDR1 is SGHTA and CDR2 is FQGTGA.

The chain employs TRBV18 and TRBJ1-1; 9 nucleotides agree with TRBD1. With 3 bases clipped from V and 5 bases from J, the junction kept 7 bases outside the gene matches. This CDR3 spans 15 amino acids. Germline CDR1 is KGHSH and CDR2 is LQKENI. CDR3 loop: CASSPRQGEGTEAFF. The CDR3, as DNA: TGTGCCAGCTCACCCCGACAGGGGGAAGGGACTGAAGCTTTCTTT.

This rearrangement joins TRBV6-1 to TRBJ1-2, with 8 bases lining up with TRBD1. J gave up 0 bases and V 2 bases, and 5 bases lay outside the gene matches. The CDR3 is made up of 16 amino acids. The V gene's germline CDR1 is MNHNS and CDR2 SASEGT. The CDR3 spells CASSESIRGPNYGYTF. DNA of the CDR3: TGTGCCAGCAGTGAAAGTATCAGGGGGCCTAACTATGGCTACACCTTC.

This chain links TRBV5-6 with TRBJ1-3; D call uncertain. The V gene's germline CDR1 is SGHDT and CDR2 YYEEEE. This CDR3 is 18 amino acids long. Trimming pared 3 bases from V and 2 bases from J, leaving 21 bases between. The DNA of the CDR3 is TGTGCCAGCAGCTCGGCGATGTTCGTTAGGGAGGCTGGAAACACCATATATTTT. As protein: CASSSAMFVREAGNTIYF.

The chain is built from TRBV5-1 and TRBJ2-7; 9 positions agree with TRBD1. The CDR3 is 15 amino acids. V was clipped by 0 bases and J by 5 bases; unmatched bases: 6. CDR1 SGHRS and CDR2 YFSETQ come from the germline V gene. Here the CDR3 reads CASSLAGTGFHEQYF. Here the CDR3 DNA reads TGCGCCAGCAGCTTGGCCGGGACAGGGTTCCACGAGCAGTACTTC.

The chain couples TRBV19 to TRBJ2-3; 7 bases fit TRBD2. J gave up 0 bases and V 4 bases, and 4 bases lay outside the gene matches. The CDR3 is 15 residues long. Germline CDR1 reads LNHDA; CDR2 reads SQIVND (reference sequence). CDR3 sequence (DNA): TGTGCCAGTAGTAGGAGCGGGGTGAGCACAGATACGCAGTATTTT. It yields the protein CASSRSGVSTDTQYF.

J is TRBJ1-5 and V is TRBV2; the D is unclear. Germline V gene lookup returns CDR1 SNHLY and CDR2 FYNNEI. Trimming removed 10 bases at V and 5 bases at J, with 15 bases between. The CDR3 contains 13 residues. CDR3 nucleotide sequence: TGTGCCACCCAGGTAGGATGGGATCAGCCCCAGCATTTT. It translates to CATQVGWDQPQHF. The full variable domain, in which reference TRBV2 and TRBJ1-5 provide the parts outside the CDR3, is EPEVTQTPSHQVTQMGQEVILRCVPISNHLYFYWYRQILGQKVEFLVSFYNNEISEKSEIFDDQFSVERPDGSNFTLKIRSTKLEDSAMYFCATQVGWDQPQHFGDGTRLSIL.

This clone was seen only a few times. The chain couples TRBV2 to TRBJ1-1; TRBD1 matches at 9 bases. With 6 bases clipped from V and 4 bases from J, the junction kept 3 bases outside the gene matches. The CDR3 contains 13 residues. Germline V gene sequence: CDR1 SNHLY, CDR2 FYNNEI. CDR3 region: CASRQGAITEAFF. The CDR3 coding sequence is TGTGCCAGCAGACAGGGGGCGATCACTGAAGCTTTCTTT.

This sequence joins TRBV3-1 (or the pseudogene TRBV3-2) and TRBJ1-1; D gene ambiguous. The CDR3 loop spans 13 amino acids. The germline CDR1 and CDR2 sequences are LGHDT and YNNKEL (reference sequence). Trimming removed 5 bases from V and 1 base from J, with 8 bases in between. This CDR3 reads CASSDRQNTEAFF. The CDR3, as DNA: TGTGCCAGCAGCGATCGACAGAACACTGAAGCTTTCTTT.

This chain joins TRBV21-1 and TRBJ1-1; TRBD1, as called in the table, went unchecked against the DNA. TRBV21-1 is marked as a pseudogene. The CDR3 loop spans 14 amino acids. This CDR3 is CASSKLRQDTEAFF. DNA of the CDR3: TGTGCCAGCAGCAAATTAAGGCAGGATACTGAAGCTTTCTTT.

The rearrangement joins TRBV28 to TRBJ2-1, with 9 bases aligning to TRBD2. Germline CDR1 reads MDHEN; CDR2 reads SYDVKM. Trimming cost V 5 bases and J 9 bases; bases outside gene matches: 23. This CDR3 is 19 amino acids long. CDR3 in amino acids: CASSNGGTSFVSGSGEQFF. The DNA of the CDR3 is TGTGCCAGCAGTAACGGGGGGACTAGCTTCGTGTCGGGGAGCGGTGAGCAGTTCTTC.

A single count supports this clone. The rearrangement joins TRBV6-5 to TRBJ1-5; 8 bases match TRBD1. The CDR3 loop spans 15 amino acids. Germline-derived CDR1 and CDR2 are MNHEY and SVGAGI. The trim removed 8 bases at V and 3 bases at J, leaving 9 bases unmatched. In DNA form, the CDR3 reads TGTGCCAGCCGAGTGACAGGGGCCTCCAATCAGCCCCAGCATTTT. The encoded protein is CASRVTGASNQPQHF.

V and J are TRBV9 and TRBJ1-1; possible D gene TRBD1, 5 bases. V dropped 3 bases and J dropped 3 bases, with 9 bases sitting between them. CDR1 SGDLS and CDR2 YYNGEE come from the germline V gene. There are 13 residues in the CDR3. CDR3 sequence (DNA): TGTGCCAGCAGCGAGTGGGGGGACACTGAAGCTTTCTTT. This codes for CASSEWGDTEAFF.